This T cell receptor (beta chain) was retrieved from a study of shared clonotypes between healthy human individuals. V was clipped by 6 bases and J by 1 base, with 22 bases between them. This CDR3 has 18 amino acids. Germline CDR1 reads SEHNR; CDR2 reads FQNEAQ (reference sequence). Profiling relied on immunoSEQ multiplex PCR, and the TCRdb table lists in-frame clones only, not all of them. The table lists roughly 1,000,000 clones, roughly 74% of them singletons, with approximately 0.5% in the top ten. This clonotype originated in a man younger than 35 in good health. Some clones in this sample may be carry-over from other donors' samples. The chain has TRBV7-9 and TRBJ2-1, with D possibly matching TRBD2 (5 bases). Sample: memory CD4+ T cells from PBMCs. Stated subset: CD45RA-negative fraction. CDR3 amino acids: CASRSQVVERQSYNEQFF. CDR3 DNA sequence: TGTGCCAGCAGATCCCAAGTCGTAGAGCGGCAGTCCTACAATGAGCAGTTCTTC.